These 11 T cell receptor beta chains share one sample of origin, sequenced in a study of OX40 agonist ivuxolimab in advanced cancers. Profiling relied on immunoSEQ multiplex PCR, and the TCRdb table lists in-frame clones only, not all of them. This table holds over 45,000 clones, about 83% found once. Source: CD4+ or CD8+ T cells sorted from blood, taken in a trial of the OX40 agonist ivuxolimab. These TCRs come from an adult with an advanced solid tumor such as melanoma, head and neck, liver or kidney cancer.

The rearrangement joins TRBV19 to TRBJ1-4; maybe TRBD1 (6 bases). Trimming took off 3 bases at V and 6 bases at J, with 11 bases between the two ends. The CDR3 runs to 14 residues. Per germline, CDR1 LNHDA and CDR2 SQIVND (reference sequence). Written as DNA, the CDR3 is TGTGCCAGTAGTATTCGGCAGGGGTATGAAAAACTGTTTTTT. Its translation is CASSIRQGYEKLFF.

The chain uses TRBV2 and TRBJ2-7; TRBD2 matches 11 bases. The CDR3 length is 16 residues. With V trimmed by 4 bases and J by 5 bases, 10 bases remained unmatched. Germline CDR1 and CDR2: SNHLY and FYNNEI. The CDR3 is CASSGVTSGRGDEQYF. DNA of the CDR3: TGTGCCAGCAGTGGGGTTACTAGCGGGAGAGGAGACGAGCAGTACTTC.

The chain uses TRBV30 and TRBJ1-2; TRBD1 might be the D (5 bases). Trimming shortened V by 4 bases and J by 8 bases, and 20 bases separated the two germline ends. Germline values: CDR1 GTSNPN, CDR2 SVGIG (reference sequence). The CDR3 has 14 residues. The CDR3 loop reads CAWTRYQRGNGYTF. As DNA, the CDR3 is TGTGCCTGGACTAGGTATCAGCGGGGCAACGGCTACACCTTC.

This clone came up once. This chain connects TRBV18 to TRBJ2-6, with a weak D call TRBD2 (5 bases). V shed 3 bases and J shed 4 bases, with 7 bases lying between them. CDR3 length equals 14 residues. CDR1 KGHSH and CDR2 LQKENI come from the germline V gene. CDR3 protein: CASSPGAGANVLTF. As DNA, the CDR3 is TGTGCCAGCTCACCGGGAGCGGGGGCCAACGTCCTGACTTTC.

This chain uses TRBV30 with TRBJ1-2, with unresolved D. CDR1 and CDR2 (germline): GTSNPN, SVGIG (reference sequence). Trimming removed 0 bases from V and 2 bases from J, with 7 bases in between. The CDR3 loop spans 13 amino acids. CDR3 loop: CAWSVQSNYGYTF. For the CDR3, the DNA is TGTGCCTGGAGTGTCCAATCCAACTATGGCTACACCTTC.

This chain joins TRBV5-4 and TRBJ2-1; 9 nucleotides align to TRBD2. Trimming at V came to 5 bases and at J to 4 bases, leaving 7 bases not matched to a gene. The CDR3 totals 15 residues. Germline V lookup: CDR1 SGHNT, CDR2 YYREEE (reference sequence). Here the CDR3 DNA reads TGTGCCAGCAGTAGAGCGGGGGGTTCGTACAATGAGCAGTTCTTC. Translated, it gives CASSRAGGSYNEQFF.

The rearrangement links TRBV5-4 to TRBJ2-7; D may correspond to TRBD1 or TRBD2 (6 bases each). The ends were cut back, 5 bases at V and 2 bases at J, with 17 bases in the middle. This CDR3 is built from 15 residues. Germline V gene lookup returns CDR1 SGHNT and CDR2 YYREEE (reference sequence). CDR3 DNA sequence: TGTGCCAGCAGTCAGGGGTCGGGGGCCGCCTACGAGCAGTACTTC. Translating it yields CASSQGSGAAYEQYF.

The chain couples TRBV29-1 to TRBJ2-3, with a possible D match to TRBD1 (6 bases). The CDR3 is 12 amino acids. Between the trimmed V and J ends, which lost 4 bases and 6 bases, there was a span of 11 bases. Germline loops: CDR1 SQVTM, CDR2 ANQGSEA. CDR3 amino acids: CSVVGAWDTQYF. CDR3 in DNA: TGCAGCGTTGTGGGGGCATGGGATACGCAGTATTTT.

This chain connects TRBV5-1 to TRBJ1-1; D is unclear. The germline V gene has CDR1 SGHRS and CDR2 YFSETQ. V was pared by 0 bases and J by 2 bases, with 8 bases between. CDR3 length: 14 residues. Written as DNA, the CDR3 is TGCGCCAGCAGCTTGGTGCAGGTTAACACTGAAGCTTTCTTT. Translating gives CASSLVQVNTEAFF.

This chain links TRBV6-4 with TRBJ2-1, with a possible D match to TRBD2 (5 bases). CDR1 is MRHNA, CDR2 SNTAGT, per germline. The V and J ends lost 4 bases and 0 bases respectively, with 7 bases between them. The CDR3 runs 14 residues. The CDR3 coding sequence is TGTGCCAGCAGTGCGGAGGACTCCTACAATGAGCAGTTCTTC. This translates into CASSAEDSYNEQFF.

The genes are TRBV29-1 and TRBJ1-2, with D uncertain. The CDR3 covers 15 residues. Trimming took off 7 bases at V and 0 bases at J, with 18 bases between the two ends. CDR1 SQVTM and CDR2 ANQGSEA come from the germline V gene. The CDR3 loop is CSATPPGVANYGYTF. CDR3 bases: TGCAGCGCTACTCCTCCCGGAGTAGCTAACTATGGCTACACCTTC.